The following is a T cell receptor beta chain sequence with its context. Its antigen remains unknown. The record originates from a study of cytomegalovirus exposure and HLA in healthy donors. Study outcomes and limitations: A link between a missense DCLRE1C variant and TCR beta V- and J-gene trimming emerged from a later analysis. Roughly even sequencing depth across donors was the assumption behind the presence/absence analyses. A later examination showed that TCR association rates differed by HLA locus, with DRB1 most and HLA-C fewest.

The V and J ends lost 3 bases and 1 base respectively, with 14 bases between them. The CDR3 is 16 amino acids. Germline V gene data show CDR1 as MDHEN and CDR2 as SYDVKM. Vbeta (60) and Jbeta (13) primers were used in the PCR. Here immunoSEQ multiplex PCR was the method, and the copy in TCRdb shows in-frame clones only, minus some. Of about 150,000 clones listed, around 70% were seen once; the top ten hold 2.1%. This TCR was sampled from a man aged 30-40 years in good health and CMV-seronegative. V and J are TRBV28 and TRBJ2-3; unclear D gene. The sample consisted of PBMCs. For the CDR3, the DNA is TGTGCCAGCAGTTTTATTCGGGTCGGCCGCACAGATACGCAGTATTTT. Translating gives CASSFIRVGRTDTQYF.